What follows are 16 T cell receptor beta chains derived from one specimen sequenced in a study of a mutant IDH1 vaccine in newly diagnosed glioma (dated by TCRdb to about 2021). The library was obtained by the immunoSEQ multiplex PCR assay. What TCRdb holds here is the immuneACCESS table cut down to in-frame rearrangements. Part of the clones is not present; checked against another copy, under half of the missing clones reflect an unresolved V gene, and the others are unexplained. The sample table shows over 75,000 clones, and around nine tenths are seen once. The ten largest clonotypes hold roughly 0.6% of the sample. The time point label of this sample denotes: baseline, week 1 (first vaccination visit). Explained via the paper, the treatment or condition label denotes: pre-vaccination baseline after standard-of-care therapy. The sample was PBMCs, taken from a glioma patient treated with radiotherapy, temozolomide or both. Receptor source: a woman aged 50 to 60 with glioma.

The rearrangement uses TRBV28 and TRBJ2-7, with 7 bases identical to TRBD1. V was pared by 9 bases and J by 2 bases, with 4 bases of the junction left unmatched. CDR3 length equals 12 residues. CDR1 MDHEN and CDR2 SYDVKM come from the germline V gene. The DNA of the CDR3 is TGTGCCAGTACGACAGGGACCTACGAGCAGTACTTC. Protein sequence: CASTTGTYEQYF.

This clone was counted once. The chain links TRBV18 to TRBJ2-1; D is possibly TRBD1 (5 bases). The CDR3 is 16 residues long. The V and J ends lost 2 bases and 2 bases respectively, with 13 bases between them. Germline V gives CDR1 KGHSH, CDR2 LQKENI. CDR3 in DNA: TGTGCCAGCTCACCAGGGGCAGGGCCACCCTACAATGAGCAGTTCTTC. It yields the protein CASSPGAGPPYNEQFF.

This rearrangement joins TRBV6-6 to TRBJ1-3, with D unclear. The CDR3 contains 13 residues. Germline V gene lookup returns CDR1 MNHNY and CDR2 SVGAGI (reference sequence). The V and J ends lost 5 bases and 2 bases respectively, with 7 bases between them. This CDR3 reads CASSGIPGNTIYF. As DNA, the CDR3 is TGTGCCAGCAGTGGAATCCCTGGAAACACCATATATTTT.

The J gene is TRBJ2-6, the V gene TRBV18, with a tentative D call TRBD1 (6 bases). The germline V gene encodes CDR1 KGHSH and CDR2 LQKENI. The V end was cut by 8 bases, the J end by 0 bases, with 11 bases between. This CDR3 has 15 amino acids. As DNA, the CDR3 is TGTGCCAGCCCGGACAGTGTCTCTGGGGCCAACGTCCTGACTTTC. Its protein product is CASPDSVSGANVLTF.

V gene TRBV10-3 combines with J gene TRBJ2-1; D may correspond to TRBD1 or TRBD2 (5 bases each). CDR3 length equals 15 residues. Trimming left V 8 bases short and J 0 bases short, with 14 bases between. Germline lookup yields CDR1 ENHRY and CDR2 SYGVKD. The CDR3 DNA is TGTGCCATCCTTGCTTCAGGGAGCTCCTACAATGAGCAGTTCTTC. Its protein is CAILASGSSYNEQFF.

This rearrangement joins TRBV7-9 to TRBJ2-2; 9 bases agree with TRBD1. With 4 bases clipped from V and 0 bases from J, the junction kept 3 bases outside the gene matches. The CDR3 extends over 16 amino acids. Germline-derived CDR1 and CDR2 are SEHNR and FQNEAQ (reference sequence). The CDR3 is CASSSGQGSNTGELFF. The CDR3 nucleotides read TGTGCCAGCAGCTCCGGACAGGGGTCGAACACCGGGGAGCTGTTTTTT. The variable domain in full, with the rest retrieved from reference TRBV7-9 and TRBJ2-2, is DTGVSQNPRHKITKRGQNVTFRCDPISEHNRLYWYRQTLGQGPEFLTYFQNEAQLEKSRLLSDRFSAERPKGSFSTLEIQRTEQGDSAMYLCASSSGQGSNTGELFFGEGSRLTVL.

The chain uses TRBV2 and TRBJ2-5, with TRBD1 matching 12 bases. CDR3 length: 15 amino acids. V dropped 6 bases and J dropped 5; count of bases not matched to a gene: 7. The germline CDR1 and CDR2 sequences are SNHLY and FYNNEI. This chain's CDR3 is CASRPGQGAAETQYF. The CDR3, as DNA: TGTGCCAGCAGACCGGGACAGGGGGCCGCGGAGACCCAGTACTTC.

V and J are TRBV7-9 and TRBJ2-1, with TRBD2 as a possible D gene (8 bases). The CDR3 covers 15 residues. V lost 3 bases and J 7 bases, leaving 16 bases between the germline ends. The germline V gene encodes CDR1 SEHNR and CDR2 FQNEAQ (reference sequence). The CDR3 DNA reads TGTGCCAGCAGCTTCCTTAGCGGGACAGAGAATGAGCAGTTCTTC. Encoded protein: CASSFLSGTENEQFF.

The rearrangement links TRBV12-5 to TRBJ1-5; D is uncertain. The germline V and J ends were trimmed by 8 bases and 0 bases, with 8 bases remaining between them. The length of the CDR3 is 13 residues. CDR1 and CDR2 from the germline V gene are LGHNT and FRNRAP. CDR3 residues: CASSGNSNQPQHF. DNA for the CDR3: TGTGCTAGTTCGGGAAATAGCAATCAGCCCCAGCATTTT. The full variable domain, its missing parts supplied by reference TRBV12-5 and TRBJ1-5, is DARVTQTPRHKVTEMGQEVTMRCQPILGHNTVFWYRQTMMQGLELLAYFRNRAPLDDSGMPKDRFSAEMPDATLATLKIQPSEPRDSAVYFCASSGNSNQPQHFGDGTRLSIL.

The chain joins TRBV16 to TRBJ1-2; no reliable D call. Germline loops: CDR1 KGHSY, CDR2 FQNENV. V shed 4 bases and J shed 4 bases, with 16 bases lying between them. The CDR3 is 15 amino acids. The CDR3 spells CASSLDRALFYGYTF. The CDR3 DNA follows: TGTGCCAGCAGCCTGGACCGGGCCCTCTTCTATGGCTACACCTTC.

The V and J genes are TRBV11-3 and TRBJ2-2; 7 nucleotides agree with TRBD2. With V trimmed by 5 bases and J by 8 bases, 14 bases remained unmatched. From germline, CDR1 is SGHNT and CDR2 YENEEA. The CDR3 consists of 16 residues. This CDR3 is CASSTSGGRISGELFF. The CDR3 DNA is TGTGCCAGCAGCACCTCCGGGGGGAGGATATCAGGGGAGCTGTTTTTT.

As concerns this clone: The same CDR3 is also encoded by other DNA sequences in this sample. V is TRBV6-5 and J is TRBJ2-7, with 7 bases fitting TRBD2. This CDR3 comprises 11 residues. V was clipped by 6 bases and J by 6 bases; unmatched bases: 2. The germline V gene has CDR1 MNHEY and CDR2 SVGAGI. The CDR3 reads CASSRGGEQYF. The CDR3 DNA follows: TGTGCCAGCAGCCGCGGGGGCGAGCAGTACTTC.

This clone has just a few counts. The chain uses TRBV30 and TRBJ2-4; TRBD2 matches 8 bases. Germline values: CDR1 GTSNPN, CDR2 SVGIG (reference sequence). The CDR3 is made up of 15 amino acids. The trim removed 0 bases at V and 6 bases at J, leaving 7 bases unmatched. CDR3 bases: TGTGCCTGGAGTGTACGGTCTGCGGGAGGAAACATTCAGTACTTC. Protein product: CAWSVRSAGGNIQYF. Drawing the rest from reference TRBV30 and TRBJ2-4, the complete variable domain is SQTIHQWPATLVQPVGSPLSLECTVEGTSNPNLYWYRQAAGRGLQLLFYSVGIGQISSEVPQNLSASRPQDRQFILSSKKLLLSDSGFYLCAWSVRSAGGNIQYFGAGTRLSVL.

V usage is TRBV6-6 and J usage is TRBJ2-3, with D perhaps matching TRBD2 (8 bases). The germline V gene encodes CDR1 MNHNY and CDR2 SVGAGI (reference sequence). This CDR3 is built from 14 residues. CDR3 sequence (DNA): TGTGCAGGGGGCGGCCGGGAGGGTACAGATACGCAGTATTTT. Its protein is CAGGGREGTDTQYF.

The CDR3 here is CASSASNQPQHF. The CDR3, as DNA: TGTGCCAGCAGCGCTAGCAATCAGCCCCAGCATTTT. V is TRBV9 and J is TRBJ1-5; the D is unclear. Germline V gene sequence: CDR1 SGDLS, CDR2 YYNGEE. Trimming took off 3 bases at V and 0 bases at J, with 1 base between the two ends. The CDR3 is 12 amino acids.

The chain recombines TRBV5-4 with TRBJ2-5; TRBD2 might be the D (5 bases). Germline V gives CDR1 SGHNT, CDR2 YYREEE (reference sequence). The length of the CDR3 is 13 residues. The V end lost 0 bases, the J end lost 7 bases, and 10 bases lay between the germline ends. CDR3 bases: TGTGCCAGCAGCTTGGTGGCTGGAGGGACCCAGTACTTC. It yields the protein CASSLVAGGTQYF.